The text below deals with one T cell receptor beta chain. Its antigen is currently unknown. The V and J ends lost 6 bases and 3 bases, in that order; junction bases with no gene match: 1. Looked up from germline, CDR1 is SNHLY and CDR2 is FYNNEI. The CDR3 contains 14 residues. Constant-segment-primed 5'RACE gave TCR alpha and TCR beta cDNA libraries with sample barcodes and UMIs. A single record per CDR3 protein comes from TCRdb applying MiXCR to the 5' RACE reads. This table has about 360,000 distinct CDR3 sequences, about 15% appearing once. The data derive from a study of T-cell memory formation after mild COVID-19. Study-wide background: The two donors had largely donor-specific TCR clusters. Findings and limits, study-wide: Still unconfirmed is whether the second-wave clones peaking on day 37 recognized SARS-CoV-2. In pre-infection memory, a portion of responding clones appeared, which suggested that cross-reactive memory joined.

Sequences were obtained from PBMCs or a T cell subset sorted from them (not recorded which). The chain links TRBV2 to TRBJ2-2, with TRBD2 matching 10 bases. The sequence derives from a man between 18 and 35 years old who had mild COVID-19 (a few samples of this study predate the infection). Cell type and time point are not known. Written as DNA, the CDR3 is TGTGCCAGCAGGACTAGCGGGTACACCGGGGAGCTGTTTTTT. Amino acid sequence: CASRTSGYTGELFF.